A selection of T cell receptor beta chains follows, all from one sample in a study of Ad26.COV2.S vaccination and SARS-CoV-2 variants. Assay used: immunoSEQ multiplex PCR; TCRdb lists only in-frame clones, some missing. This sample yields a few hundred thousand clones, of which about 90% are seen a single time; around 4.5% belongs to the top ten. This material consisted of peripheral blood, taken in a trial of Ad26.COV2.S vaccine versus placebo. All receptors derive from a person between 18 and 60 years old who received the Ad26.COV2.S COVID-19 vaccine or a placebo. CDR3s include the opening cysteine and the closing phenylalanine or tryptophan. D genes are given only for firm matches. The size field is filled for only some rows; it gives once, few, many or a size class.

d_call clone_size j_call v_call cdr3_nt cdr3_aa
NA NA TRBJ1-5 TRBV28 TGTGCCAGCAGCTTCGGGGGCAGCAATCAGCCCCAGCATTTT CASSFGGSNQPQHF
NA NA TRBJ2-7 TRBV18 TGTGCCAGCTCACCAGGGAGGGGGGCATACGAGCAGTACTTC CASSPGRGAYEQYF
TRBD2 NA TRBJ2-2 TRBV19 TGTGCCAGTAGTATAGATCGGACTAGCGGGAACACCGGGGAGCTGTTTTTT CASSIDRTSGNTGELFF
NA NA TRBJ2-1 TRBV9 TGTGCCAGCAGCGTAGCTGGGGTAGGGAATGAGCAGTTCTTC CASSVAGVGNEQFF
NA NA TRBJ2-5 TRBV14 TGTGCCAGCAGCCAATACAACAGCCCGGAGACCCAGTACTTC CASSQYNSPETQYF
NA few TRBJ1-6 TRBV28 TGTGCCAGCAGTTTATGGGGGGAATCACCCCTCCACTTT CASSLWGESPLHF
NA NA TRBJ1-5 TRBV7-2 TGTGCCAGCAGCTTAGCTGGGACCGGCAATCAGCCCCAGCATTTT CASSLAGTGNQPQHF
NA NA TRBJ1-5 TRBV24-1 TGTGCCACCAGTGATTCCAGGGGTAGGGACCGATATAGCAATCAGCCCCAGCATTTT CATSDSRGRDRYSNQPQHF
TRBD2 NA TRBJ2-3 TRBV3-1/TRBV3-2 TGTGCCAGCAGCAATAGGGGACTAGCGGGAGGCGCAGATACGCAGTATTTT CASSNRGLAGGADTQYF
TRBD2 few TRBJ2-2 TRBV28 TGTGCCAGCACCACGGGGGGGATGGACACCGGGGAGCTGTTTTTT CASTTGGMDTGELFF
TRBD1 NA TRBJ2-7 TRBV10-3 TGTGCCATAAGGGAGGCAGGGGGCCGCTACGAGCAGTACTTC CAIREAGGRYEQYF
NA NA TRBJ2-1 TRBV21-1 TGTGCCAGCAGCAAAGGACTAGCGGGGGCCTACAATGAGCAGTTCTTC CASSKGLAGAYNEQFF
TRBD1 NA TRBJ1-3 TRBV9 TGTGCCAGCAGCCCGACAGGGGATTCTGGAAACACCATATATTTT CASSPTGDSGNTIYF
NA NA TRBJ2-7 TRBV27 TGTGCCAGCAGTTTTGGAAAGCCCCCCTACGAGCAGTACTTC CASSFGKPPYEQYF
NA NA TRBJ2-7 TRBV3-1/TRBV3-2 TGTGCCAGCAGCCAGTTGGGGGGCGAGCAGTACTTC CASSQLGGEQYF
TRBD1 once TRBJ2-6 TRBV18 TGTGCCAGCTCACGGCGAGAGGGGGCTAGCTCTGGGGCCAACGTCCTGACTTTC CASSRREGASSGANVLTF
NA NA TRBJ2-7 TRBV19 TGTGCCAGTGCGTCCTCCTACGAGCAGTACTTC CASASSYEQYF
NA NA TRBJ2-1 TRBV11-1 TGTGCCAGCAGCTTACTAGTGAATGAGCAGTTCTTC CASSLLVNEQFF
NA few TRBJ1-5 TRBV4-2 TGTGCCAGCAGCCAACACCAAGAGAGCAATCAGCCCCAGCATTTT CASSQHQESNQPQHF
TRBD2 NA TRBJ2-1 TRBV7-2 TGTGCCAGCAGCTTTTCCCCGGGGGGTGCCTCCAATGAGCAGTTCTTC CASSFSPGGASNEQFF
TRBD1 NA TRBJ2-3 TRBV28 TGTGCCAGCACCGACAGGGACACAGATACGCAGTATTTT CASTDRDTDTQYF
TRBD2 NA TRBJ2-5 TRBV28 TGTGCCAGCAGTCCCCTAAGGGAGGGTTTAGAGACCCAGTACTTC CASSPLREGLETQYF
NA few TRBJ2-7 TRBV11-2 TGTGCCAGCAGCCTGACAGGGACTCCCTACGAGCAGTACTTC CASSLTGTPYEQYF
NA NA TRBJ2-3 TRBV7-8 TGTGCCAGCAGCCCTCGGGGGCTTGCCACAGATACGCAGTATTTT CASSPRGLATDTQYF
NA NA TRBJ1-3 TRBV19 TGTGCCAGTAGTATCGAAGGAGCCTCTGGAAACACCATATATTTT CASSIEGASGNTIYF
TRBD2 NA TRBJ2-1 TRBV11-1 TGTGCCAGCAGCTTAGCTTCGAGCGGGAGGGCCCTAAGCGAGCAGTTCTTC CASSLASSGRALSEQFF
TRBD1 once TRBJ1-2 TRBV27 TGTGCCAGCAGTTTTGGGGGACAGGGCTATGGCTACACCTTC CASSFGGQGYGYTF
NA NA TRBJ2-7 TRBV25-1 TGTGCCAGCAGTGCCCCGGCAGGGACCTACGAGCAGTACTTC CASSAPAGTYEQYF